The 9 T cell receptor beta chains below were found in one sample sequenced in a study of blood T cell repertoires in COVID-19 (dated by TCRdb to 2020 to 2022). Receptors were amplified or captured by the immunoSEQ multiplex PCR assay. Not all clones reach the TCRdb copy of this immuneACCESS table, which keeps in-frame sequences only. Checked studies attribute under half of the gap to unresolved V genes and leave the rest unexplained. For this sample the table gives roughly 100,000 clones, of which about 90% were detected only once. The top ten clones comprise under 2.5% of the sample. The specimen was peripheral blood. These receptors originate from a man between 50 and 59 years old with active COVID-19.

The chain uses TRBV11-2 and TRBJ1-4; 8 bases agree with TRBD1. The CDR3 contains 15 residues. The V gene end was trimmed by 4 bases and the J gene end by 8 bases; junction bases not matched to a gene: 9. The germline V gene has CDR1 SGHAT and CDR2 FQNNGV. The CDR3: CASSSVRGRGEKLFF. CDR3 in DNA: TGTGCCAGCAGCTCCGTCAGGGGGCGAGGGGAAAAACTGTTTTTT.

The chain joins TRBV5-1 to TRBJ2-5; possible D gene TRBD2, 7 bases. The CDR3 contains 15 residues. Germline V CDR1 and CDR2: SGHRS, YFSETQ. V dropped 6 bases and J dropped 5 bases, with 20 bases sitting between them. CDR3 amino acids: CASKIVTGGGETQYF. For the CDR3, the DNA is TGCGCCAGCAAGATCGTTACGGGGGGCGGGGAGACCCAGTACTTC.

V is TRBV5-1 and J is TRBJ2-1; tentatively, D is TRBD2 (5 bases). The V and J ends lost 4 bases and 5 bases respectively, with 16 bases between them. The CDR3 sequence is 15 residues long. The V gene's germline CDR1 is SGHRS and CDR2 YFSETQ. The CDR3 DNA follows: TGCGCCAGCAGCCTTGAATATGGGAGCAACAATGAGCAGTTCTTC. Amino acids: CASSLEYGSNNEQFF.

This clone was seen just once. The chain has TRBV4-1 and TRBJ1-4, with 7 bases matching TRBD1. Germline lookup yields CDR1 MGHRA and CDR2 YSYEKL. The CDR3 is 16 residues long. After removal of 0 bases from V and 4 bases from J, the junction contained 5 bases not matched to a gene. The CDR3 DNA reads as TGCGCCAGCAGCCAAGAGGGGACAGTCCATAATGAAAAACTGTTTTTT. Translating gives CASSQEGTVHNEKLFF.

This rearrangement joins TRBV5-1 to TRBJ2-5, with 9 positions matching TRBD1. This CDR3 has 14 amino acids. Germline lookup yields CDR1 SGHRS and CDR2 YFSETQ. J gave up 5 bases and V 0 bases, and 2 bases lay outside the gene matches. In DNA, the CDR3 is TGCGCCAGCAGCTTGGGACAGGGGGTGGAGACCCAGTACTTC. It is translated as CASSLGQGVETQYF.

This sequence joins TRBV14 and TRBJ1-6, with 8 bases fitting TRBD1. The germline V gene has CDR1 SGHDN and CDR2 FVKESK. The ends lost 4 bases at V and 0 bases at J; junction bases unmatched: 11. The CDR3 has 19 amino acids. The CDR3 protein is CASSRFGQGGSSYNSPLHF. The CDR3 coding sequence is TGTGCCAGCAGCCGATTTGGACAGGGTGGGAGCTCCTATAATTCACCCCTCCACTTT. The full variable domain, in which reference TRBV14 and TRBJ1-6 provide the parts outside the CDR3, is EAGVTQFPSHSVIEKGQTVTLRCDPISGHDNLYWYRRVMGKEIKFLLHFVKESKQDESGMPNNRFLAERTGGTYSTLKVQPAELEDSGVYFCASSRFGQGGSSYNSPLHFGNGTRLTVT.

The chain uses TRBV2 and TRBJ1-5; D perhaps matches TRBD1 (5 bases). The germline V and J ends were trimmed by 4 bases and 6 bases, with 13 bases remaining between them. This CDR3 region has 14 residues. Germline values: CDR1 SNHLY, CDR2 FYNNEI. CDR3: CASSGGGTSQPQHF. In DNA form, the CDR3 reads TGTGCCAGCAGTGGAGGAGGGACCTCTCAGCCCCAGCATTTT.

In this sample, this clone turned up once. The V and J genes are TRBV15 and TRBJ2-1; 11 positions agree with TRBD2. CDR1 is LNHNV and CDR2 is YYDKDF in the germline V gene (reference sequence). The length of the CDR3 is 16 residues. After removal of 2 bases from V and 3 bases from J, the junction contained 3 bases not matched to a gene. CDR3 region: CATSRNLAGGYNEQFF. In DNA form, the CDR3 reads TGTGCCACCAGCAGAAATCTAGCGGGGGGCTACAATGAGCAGTTCTTC.

This clone occurred once. The rearrangement links TRBV5-1 to TRBJ1-2; TRBD1 matches 10 bases. This CDR3 comprises 16 residues. V dropped 0 bases and J dropped 4; count of bases not matched to a gene: 6. CDR1 and CDR2 (germline): SGHRS, YFSETQ. The CDR3 loop reads CASSLAGTGAAYGYTF. The DNA for the CDR3 is TGCGCCAGCAGCTTGGCCGGGACAGGGGCCGCCTATGGCTACACCTTC.